One and the same sample provided the 17 T cell receptor beta chains below, sequenced in a study of blood T cell repertoires in COVID-19. The assay was immunoSEQ multiplex PCR, and TCRdb's table has in-frame clones only and misses some. The sample comprises 250,000 to 350,000 clones, 75% to 90% of which are singletons, and 2% to 3% rests with the top ten. Sequenced material: PBMCs or T cells enriched from blood (not recorded which). These receptors were collected from a young woman who had recovered from COVID-19.

This clone came up a few times. V usage is TRBV30 and J usage is TRBJ1-6; D is possibly TRBD1 (5 bases). There are 13 residues in the CDR3. Germline V gene sequence: CDR1 GTSNPN, CDR2 SVGIG (reference sequence). The V end lost 4 bases, the J end lost 4 bases, and 8 bases lay between the germline ends. CDR3 sequence: CAWTGLYNSPLHF. The CDR3 nucleotides are TGTGCCTGGACGGGACTGTATAATTCACCCCTCCACTTT. Full variable domain (remainder filled in from reference TRBV30 and TRBJ1-6): SQTIHQWPATLVQPVGSPLSLECTVEGTSNPNLYWYRQAAGRGLQLLFYSVGIGQISSEVPQNLSASRPQDRQFILSSKKLLLSDSGFYLCAWTGLYNSPLHFGNGTRLTVT.

The chain joins TRBV24-1 to TRBJ2-1, with 9 bases lining up with TRBD2. J lost 4 bases, V lost 4 bases, and 10 bases had no gene match. The germline CDR1 and CDR2 sequences are KGHDR and SFDVKD. The CDR3 runs to 17 residues. The CDR3 nucleotides read TGTGCCACCAGTGACGGCCTAGGGGCGGGGGGGTACAATGAGCAGTTCTTC. It yields the protein CATSDGLGAGGYNEQFF.

J is TRBJ1-2 and V is TRBV7-3, with D possibly being TRBD1 (5 bases). The CDR3 is 16 amino acids. Germline CDR1 and CDR2: SGHTA and FQGTGA. Trimming stripped 2 bases from V and 8 bases from J, with 21 bases between. The CDR3 DNA follows: TGTGCCAGCAGCTTATATCCAGCCTCCACAGGAAAAGGCTACACCTTC. It translates to CASSLYPASTGKGYTF.

J is TRBJ2-7 and V is TRBV19; TRBD1 aligns across 12 bases. V was pared by 4 bases and J by 4 bases, with 8 bases of the junction left unmatched. Germline V gene sequence: CDR1 LNHDA, CDR2 SQIVND (reference sequence). CDR3 size: 16 residues. This chain's CDR3 is CASSTIPGQGAYEQYF. The CDR3 DNA is TGTGCCAGTAGTACAATACCGGGACAGGGGGCATACGAGCAGTACTTC.

CDR3 sequence reads: CASSPPDRVRTEAFF. The CDR3 DNA sequence: TGTGCCAGCAGCCCACCCGACAGGGTGCGCACTGAAGCTTTCTTT. This chain uses TRBV4-2 with TRBJ1-1, with 7 bases lining up with TRBD1. J lost 4 bases, V lost 4 bases, and 9 bases had no gene match. Germline V gene lookup returns CDR1 LGHNA and CDR2 YNFKEQ. There are 15 residues in the CDR3.

This clone was observed once. The chain employs TRBV3-1 (or the pseudogene TRBV3-2) and TRBJ2-6; D is undetermined. The CDR3 totals 13 residues. Trimming removed 10 bases at V and 1 base at J, with 8 bases between. Germline CDR1 LGHDT, CDR2 YNNKEL (reference sequence). CDR3 DNA: TGTGCCACCCTCAGATCTGGGGCCAACGTCCTGACTTTC. Its protein is CATLRSGANVLTF.

V and J are TRBV10-3 and TRBJ2-1, with TRBD2 matching over 8 bases. The trim removed 4 bases at V and 8 bases at J, leaving 4 bases unmatched. The CDR3 sequence is 13 residues long. CDR1 and CDR2 (germline): ENHRY, SYGVKD. Here the CDR3 reads CAISAGGLDEQFF. CDR3 sequence (DNA): TGTGCCATCAGTGCGGGGGGGCTGGATGAGCAGTTCTTC.

This clone was observed a single time. The V call is TRBV24-1, the J call TRBJ1-2; TRBD1 is a possible D gene (6 bases). Deletions cut 6 bases from V and 7 bases from J, with 11 bases between. CDR3 length: 12 amino acids. Germline-derived CDR1 and CDR2 are KGHDR and SFDVKD. DNA of the CDR3: TGTGCCACCAGTACAGGGAGTAGTGGCTACACCTTC. Translation: CATSTGSSGYTF.

The chain employs TRBV10-3 and TRBJ1-1, with D possibly matching TRBD1 (5 bases). The CDR3 has 17 residues. V was shortened by 5 bases and J by 4 bases, with 23 bases between the two germline ends. Germline assignment: CDR1 ENHRY and CDR2 SYGVKD. For the CDR3, the DNA is TGTGCCATCAGTCGGGCAGACCAGGGACTGGGCAGCACTGAAGCTTTCTTT. Translating gives CAISRADQGLGSTEAFF.

V and J are TRBV5-1 and TRBJ1-2; D not certain. V dropped 1 base and J dropped 0 bases, with 10 bases sitting between them. CDR1 is SGHRS, CDR2 YFSETQ, per germline. CDR3 length equals 15 residues. The CDR3 bases are TGCGCCAGCAGCTTGCAGGCACCGTCTAACTATGGCTACACCTTC. Translation: CASSLQAPSNYGYTF.

V and J are TRBV7-3 and TRBJ1-1, with D maybe TRBD1 (6 bases). The CDR3 contains 14 residues. Per germline, CDR1 SGHTA and CDR2 FQGTGA. The V end lost 5 bases, the J end lost 2 bases, and 12 bases lay between the germline ends. CDR3 amino acids: CASSPGHANTEAFF. The DNA for the CDR3 is TGTGCCAGCAGCCCGGGACATGCCAACACTGAAGCTTTCTTT.

In its sample, this clone was seen once. V and J are TRBV27 and TRBJ1-1; D gene unclear. V shed 5 bases and J shed 7 bases, with 17 bases lying between them. The CDR3 covers 14 residues. Germline V gene sequence: CDR1 MNHEY, CDR2 SMNVEV (reference sequence). DNA of the CDR3: TGTGCCAGCAGTACCTACCCGGCGGGAGGTGAAGCTTTCTTT. It encodes CASSTYPAGGEAFF.

The gene calls are TRBV28 and TRBJ1-5; 11 nucleotides line up with TRBD1. Germline loops: CDR1 MDHEN, CDR2 SYDVKM. V was pared by 6 bases and J by 7 bases, with 5 bases of the junction left unmatched. CDR3 length equals 14 residues. The DNA for the CDR3 is TGTGCCAGCAGCCATGGACAGGGGGCGCAGCCCCAGCATTTT. Its protein is CASSHGQGAQPQHF. Full variable domain (outside the CDR3, taken from reference TRBV28 and TRBJ1-5): DVKVTQSSRYLVKRTGEKVFLECVQDMDHENMFWYRQDPGLGLRLIYFSYDVKMKEKGDIPEGYSVSREKKERFSLILESASTNQTSMYLCASSHGQGAQPQHFGDGTRLSIL.

Here the CDR3 DNA reads TGTGCCAGCAGCCCCCGGGACAGGGATTTACCTGAAGCTTTCTTT. Translating gives CASSPRDRDLPEAFF. J is TRBJ1-1 and V is TRBV11-1; 9 bases are shared with TRBD1. With 5 bases clipped from V and 6 bases from J, the junction kept 10 bases outside the gene matches. CDR3 length: 15 amino acids. Germline V gene sequence: CDR1 SGHAT, CDR2 FQDESV (reference sequence).

This sequence joins TRBV12-3 or TRBV12-4 and TRBJ1-5; D is uncertain. V gave up 7 bases and J gave up 4 bases, with 8 bases separating them. The CDR3 has 12 residues. CDR3 residues: CASTSGNQPQHF. CDR3 sequence (DNA): TGTGCCAGCACCAGCGGAAATCAGCCCCAGCATTTT.

J is TRBJ2-1 and V is TRBV5-1, with D maybe TRBD1 (6 bases). The V end was cut by 4 bases, the J end by 5 bases, with 13 bases between. CDR1 is SGHRS and CDR2 is YFSETQ in the germline V gene. The CDR3 is made up of 14 amino acids. CDR3 protein: CASSGQGSHNEQFF. Here the CDR3 DNA reads TGCGCCAGCAGCGGGCAGGGGTCCCACAATGAGCAGTTCTTC.

This chain joins TRBV7-9 and TRBJ2-7, with TRBD2 as a possible D gene (6 bases). Germline assignment: CDR1 SEHNR and CDR2 FQNEAQ (reference sequence). The germline V and J ends were trimmed by 7 bases and 1 base, with 14 bases remaining between them. The CDR3 is 14 amino acids. Here the CDR3 reads CASTAGSVSYEQYF. The CDR3 bases are TGTGCCAGCACCGCGGGGTCGGTGTCCTACGAGCAGTACTTC.